This T cell receptor (beta chain) originates from a study of T-cell memory formation after mild COVID-19. Study-wide results and caveats: Pre-infection memory carried some responding clones, suggesting that cross-reactive memory joined.

Each CDR3 protein is one row after TCRdb ran MiXCR on the 5' RACE reads. Of 100,000 to 150,000 distinct CDR3 sequences listed, approximately 15% are singletons. This clonotype has just a few counts. No antigen is known for it. The CDR3 length is 18 residues. J lost 1 base, V lost 0 bases, and 12 bases had no gene match. Looked up from germline, CDR1 is LGHDT and CDR2 is YNNKEL (reference sequence). The TCR was taken from a man aged 18 to 30 who had mild COVID-19 (a few samples of this study predate the infection). Cell type and time point are not known. What was sequenced was PBMCs or a T cell subset sorted from them (not recorded which). The chain couples TRBV3-1 to TRBJ2-7, with TRBD1 matching 7 bases. The CDR3 reads CASSQDGLWTGHSYEQYV. In nucleotides, the CDR3 is TGTGCCAGCAGCCAAGACGGCCTCTGGACAGGCCATTCCTACGAGCAGTACGTC.